The 9 T cell receptor beta chains given below trace back to one sample, sequenced in a study of blood T cell repertoires in COVID-19. Produced via immunoSEQ multiplex PCR; TCRdb's table is partial and in-frame only. The data contain some 270,000 clones, around nine tenths of them singletons. Sequencing input: peripheral blood. The source of these receptors is a man aged 35 to 55 with active or convalescent COVID-19.

The chain links TRBV5-4 to TRBJ1-5; possibly TRBD1 for D (5 bases). Germline V gives CDR1 SGHNT, CDR2 YYREEE (reference sequence). V lost 2 bases and J lost 6, with 9 bases in between. This CDR3 spans 13 amino acids. This CDR3 reads CASSFGGSQPQHF. The CDR3 region has the DNA TGTGCCAGCAGCTTTGGGGGGTCTCAGCCCCAGCATTTT.

The chain joins TRBV9 to TRBJ2-2; D remains ambiguous. This CDR3 is 14 amino acids long. V was shortened by 0 bases and J by 4 bases, with 7 bases between the two germline ends. Germline-derived CDR1 and CDR2 are SGDLS and YYNGEE. The CDR3 sequence is CASSVAVPTGELFF. CDR3 nucleotide sequence: TGTGCCAGCAGCGTAGCAGTTCCCACCGGGGAGCTGTTTTTT.

The chain has TRBV3-1 (or the pseudogene TRBV3-2) and TRBJ2-2; 10 nucleotides line up with TRBD2. After removal of 5 bases from V and 5 bases from J, the junction contained 11 bases not matched to a gene. Germline CDR1 LGHDT, CDR2 YNNKEL (reference sequence). This CDR3 comprises 17 residues. This CDR3 is CASSVTGTSATTGELFF. The CDR3 DNA is TGTGCCAGCAGCGTTACCGGGACTAGCGCGACTACCGGGGAGCTGTTTTTT.

The rearrangement links TRBV9 to TRBJ2-1; TRBD1 is a possible D gene (6 bases). The CDR3 consists of 14 residues. The V gene lost 4 bases and the J gene lost 6 bases, with 14 bases spanning the gap. The V gene's germline CDR1 is SGDLS and CDR2 YYNGEE. Written as DNA, the CDR3 is TGTGCCAGCAGCACCCAGACAGGCACCAATGAGCAGTTCTTC. Its translation is CASSTQTGTNEQFF.

This chain links TRBV6-1 with TRBJ2-2, with D maybe TRBD2 (5 bases). V shed 0 bases and J shed 4 bases, with 12 bases lying between them. The germline V gene has CDR1 MNHNS and CDR2 SASEGT. The CDR3 covers 16 residues. The CDR3 loop is CASSEAALASTGELFF. CDR3 coding DNA: TGTGCCAGCAGTGAAGCGGCGCTAGCCAGCACCGGGGAGCTGTTTTTT.

This rearrangement joins TRBV19 to TRBJ1-2; 8 bases fit TRBD1. J gave up 6 bases and V 3 bases, and 6 bases lay outside the gene matches. Germline CDR1 is LNHDA and CDR2 is SQIVND (reference sequence). The CDR3 covers 14 residues. CDR3: CASSIEDRDDGYTF. The CDR3 region has the DNA TGTGCCAGTAGTATCGAGGACAGGGACGATGGCTACACCTTC.

The J gene is TRBJ2-1, the V gene TRBV6-5, with 9 bases identical to TRBD2. The germline gives CDR1 MNHEY, CDR2 SVGAGI. V shed 5 bases, J shed 7 bases, and the junction held 9 bases outside the gene matches. The CDR3 sequence is 15 residues long. This CDR3 is CASSRLGTSRNEQFF. DNA for the CDR3: TGTGCCAGCAGTCGCCTTGGGACTAGCAGGAATGAGCAGTTCTTC.

The rearrangement links TRBV7-9 to TRBJ2-1, with 15 bases fitting TRBD2. Germline V CDR1 and CDR2: SEHNR, FQNEAQ (reference sequence). J gave up 7 bases and V 5 bases, and 3 bases lay outside the gene matches. The CDR3 covers 15 residues. CDR3 sequence: CASSQGLAGGNEQFF. The CDR3 region has the DNA TGTGCCAGCAGCCAGGGACTAGCGGGAGGTAATGAGCAGTTCTTC.

The genes are TRBV13 and TRBJ2-4; 9 bases are a match to TRBD1. Germline assignment: CDR1 PRHDT and CDR2 FYEKMQ (reference sequence). V dropped 4 bases and J dropped 3; count of bases not matched to a gene: 10. CDR3 size: 17 residues. The CDR3 is CASSSSGTGIYKNIQYF. The DNA of the CDR3 is TGTGCCAGCAGCTCTTCCGGGACAGGGATTTACAAAAACATTCAGTACTTC.